This entry describes one TCR beta chain. Original methodology: Scientists estimated how many nucleated cells there were by amplifying reference gene primers. The method was immunoSEQ multiplex PCR; TCRdb's version includes in-frame clones alone and lacks a portion of them. The V and J calls and clone size were taken over from that table, and D and trimming were inferred from the DNA. The sample shows 150,000 to 200,000 clones, about nine tenths of them seen only once. This specimen comes from a study of blood T cell repertoires in COVID-19. Overall study context: COVID-19 samples, acute and convalescent, were from the United States, Italy and Spain. T cells, B-cell-depleted T cells, or PBMCs supplied cDNA or gDNA.

CDR3 length: 15 residues. Per the germline V gene, CDR1 is SSHAT and CDR2 is FNYEAQ (reference sequence). Between the trimmed V and J ends, which lost 4 bases and 5 bases, there was a span of 17 bases. The sequence was collected from a man aged 55 to 70 with acute or convalescent COVID-19. The J gene is TRBJ2-5, the V gene TRBV7-7, with D perhaps matching TRBD2 (6 bases). Sample: peripheral blood. In nucleotides, the CDR3 is TGTGCCAGCAGCTCCCCCGGTCGGGCGGGGGAGACCCAGTACTTC. It translates to CASSSPGRAGETQYF.